The 26 T cell receptor beta chains below all came from one sample that was sequenced in a study of T cells in women clearing cervical HPV infection. Repertoires were generated with immunoSEQ multiplex PCR, while TCRdb's copy carries only in-frame clones and drops some. The sample is made up of fewer than 25,000 clones, and the top ten hold less than 6% of it. The source material was blood buffy coat. The receptors come from a woman aged 18-69 years with a cervical HPV16 infection that either progressed to CIN3+ or cleared (not recorded which).

A note on this clone: The read gets to within 3 residues of the CDR3 end, and the germline J gene fills in the rest. The chain combines TRBV5-1 with TRBJ2-1; 13 bases match TRBD2. CDR1 and CDR2 (germline): SGHRS, YFSETQ. V lost 5 bases and J lost 4; bases outside the gene matches: 3. This CDR3 is 15 amino acids long. CDR3 DNA, as far as it was read: TGCGCCAGCAGATTGACTAGCGGGGGGTACAATGAG. Its translation is CASRLTSGGYNE. The CDR3, in full, reads CASRLTSGGYNEQFF.

Comments on this clone: Read coverage stops 3 residues before the CDR3 terminus; the germline J gene supplies the remainder. V is TRBV7-6 and J is TRBJ2-3; 12 nucleotides match TRBD2. CDR3 length equals 16 residues. The V segment lost 5 bases and the J segment 3 bases; nucleotides outside the gene matches: 6. The germline V gene has CDR1 SGHVS and CDR2 FNYEAQ. CDR3 DNA, as far as it was read: TGTGCCAGCAGCCACCTAGCGGGGGGGTTGACAGATACG. As protein: CASSHLAGGLTDT. Given in full, the CDR3 is CASSHLAGGLTDTQYF.

As to this clone: The observed sequence ends 3 residues before the CDR3 terminus, with the missing tail filled in from the germline J gene. The chain links TRBV18 to TRBJ1-1; D gene unclear. The CDR3 spans 14 residues. CDR1 is KGHSH, CDR2 LQKENI, per germline. V lost 2 bases and J 3 bases, leaving 10 bases between the germline ends. The CDR3 bases that were read are TGTGCCAGCTCACCAAAATCGTCAGACACTGAA. Translation: CASSPKSSDTE. The whole CDR3 protein is CASSPKSSDTEAFF.

In the case of this clone: The CDR3 is cut off 3 residues early in the read; its end comes from the germline J gene. The rearrangement uses TRBV9 and TRBJ2-3; tentatively, D is TRBD2 (5 bases). V lost 4 bases and J lost 2, with 11 bases in between. The V gene's germline CDR1 is SGDLS and CDR2 YYNGEE. The CDR3 totals 14 residues. The CDR3: CASSPSGYTDTQYF. The DNA read from the CDR3 is TGTGCCAGCAGCCCCTCGGGGTACACAGATACG.

According to its frequency, this clone is medium-sized. The CDR3 region is CASSGGQAMPKNIQYF. The CDR3 bases that were read are TGTGCCAGCAGTGGTGGACAGGCCATGCCCAAAAACATT. This chain links TRBV6-1 with TRBJ2-4; 7 bases align to TRBD1. The read is 3 residues too short to cover the CDR3 end, so that end is filled in from the germline J gene. The CDR3 totals 16 residues. Germline loops: CDR1 MNHNS, CDR2 SASEGT. J lost 2 bases, V lost 4 bases, and 8 bases had no gene match.

With regard to this clone: The CDR3 end falls 3 residues outside the read, so it is completed with the germline J gene. J is TRBJ2-3 and V is TRBV7-3, with D perhaps matching TRBD1 (5 bases). CDR1 SGHTA and CDR2 FQGTGA come from the germline V gene. There are 13 residues in the CDR3. Partial CDR3 DNA: TGTGCCAGCAGCTTAACAGGGGATCAGCCG. It is translated as CASSLTGDQP. The full-length CDR3 reads as CASSLTGDQPQYF.

As regards this clone: The read gets to within 3 residues of the CDR3 end, and the germline J gene fills in the rest. The rearrangement uses TRBV11-3 and TRBJ2-5, with 12 bases identical to TRBD2. CDR3 length: 15 residues. V shed 5 bases, J shed 3 bases, and the junction held 4 bases outside the gene matches. Germline V CDR1 and CDR2: SGHNT, YENEEA. CDR3 sequence: CASSPRTSGEETQYF. The part of the CDR3 DNA that was read is TGTGCCAGCAGCCCGAGGACTAGCGGGGAAGAGACC.

As regards this clone: The read gets to within 3 residues of the CDR3 end, and the germline J gene fills in the rest. The chain recombines TRBV5-1 with TRBJ1-1; tentative D call: TRBD1 (6 bases). Trimming left V 0 bases short and J 2 bases short, with 14 bases between. Germline CDR1 reads SGHRS; CDR2 reads YFSETQ. CDR3 length: 16 residues. Incomplete CDR3 DNA: TGCGCCAGCAGCTTGGGTGTAGGGGGTTCAAACACTGAA. Protein: CASSLGVGGSNTE. The CDR3 reads in full as CASSLGVGGSNTEAFF.

A note on this clone: The read halts 3 residues ahead of the CDR3 end, with the missing end drawn from the germline J gene. The rearrangement uses TRBV28 and TRBJ1-5; D gene unclear. Germline V gene lookup returns CDR1 MDHEN and CDR2 SYDVKM. The CDR3 consists of 15 residues. The V end lost 7 bases, the J end lost 0 bases, and 13 bases lay between the germline ends. The covered CDR3 bases are TGTGCCAGCAAGGCCAGGACTCATAGCAATCAGCCC. It specifies CASKARTHSNQP. The CDR3 in full is CASKARTHSNQPQHF. The full variable domain, in which reference TRBV28 and TRBJ1-5 provide the parts outside the CDR3, is DVKVTQSSRYLVKRTGEKVFLECVQDMDHENMFWYRQDPGLGLRLIYFSYDVKMKEKGDIPEGYSVSREKKERFSLILESASTNQTSMYLCASKARTHSNQPQHFGDGTRLSIL.

Notes on this clone: Read data end 3 residues before the CDR3 end; the end is taken from the germline J gene. This rearrangement joins TRBV7-9 to TRBJ2-3; 7 bases align to TRBD2. CDR3 length: 15 amino acids. CDR1 is SEHNR, CDR2 FQNEAQ, per germline (reference sequence). J was trimmed by 5 bases and V by 7 bases; bases with no gene match: 12. CDR3 sequence reads: CASTSGEGEGDTQYF. CDR3 bases read: TGTGCCAGCACCTCGGGGGAGGGCGAGGGAGATACG.

As regards this clone: The read ends 3 residues shy of where the CDR3 ends; the end is completed using the germline J gene. The rearrangement joins TRBV10-3 to TRBJ2-5; TRBD1 agrees at 8 bases. Germline V CDR1 and CDR2: ENHRY, SYGVKD. V gave up 7 bases and J gave up 5 bases; unmatched junction bases: 6. CDR3 length: 13 residues. CDR3 bases read: TGTGCCATCAAGACAGGGGAGGAGGAGACC. Translation gives CAIKTGEEET. The complete CDR3 reads CAIKTGEEETQYF.

Worth noting for this clone: The CDR3 extends 3 residues past the end of the read, so its final part is completed from the germline J gene. The genes are TRBV30 and TRBJ2-5; D call uncertain. This CDR3 comprises 11 residues. With 0 bases removed from V and 4 bases from J, the gap between germline ends came to 3 bases. Germline CDR1 reads GTSNPN; CDR2 reads SVGIG (reference sequence). CDR3 DNA, as far as it was read: TGTGCCTGGAGTGTAGCAGAGACC. Translation: CAWSVAET. In full, the CDR3 reads CAWSVAETQYF.

To note about this clone: The CDR3 end falls 3 residues outside the read, so it is completed with the germline J gene. The rearrangement joins TRBV20-1 to TRBJ1-1; tentative D call: TRBD1 (6 bases). This CDR3 has 15 residues. Germline CDR1 DFQATT, CDR2 SNEGSKA (reference sequence). V was clipped by 1 base and J by 2 bases, with 14 bases between them. CDR3 sequence: CSARVAGTFNTEAFF. CDR3 bases read: TGCAGTGCTAGAGTAGCCGGGACATTCAACACTGAA.

A remark on this clone: Coverage ceases 3 residues before the CDR3 finishes, and the germline J gene fills in the end. The chain is built from TRBV19 and TRBJ2-7, with D tentatively TRBD1 (6 bases). The CDR3 is 15 amino acids. Looked up from germline, CDR1 is LNHDA and CDR2 is SQIVND (reference sequence). Trimming pared 1 base from V and 0 bases from J, leaving 10 bases between. CDR3 DNA, as far as it was read: TGTGCCAGTAGTATAGGGACAGACGGCTCCTACGAG. Translation: CASSIGTDGSYE. The CDR3 in full is CASSIGTDGSYEQYF.

Note on this clone: The read stops 3 residues short of the end of the CDR3; the missing end is completed from the germline J gene. The chain employs TRBV7-7 and TRBJ2-2, with TRBD2 identical over 7 bases. This CDR3 comprises 13 residues. CDR1 and CDR2 (germline): SSHAT, FNYEAQ (reference sequence). Trimming took 10 bases from V and 7 from J; bases not matched to a gene: 9. The covered CDR3 bases are TGTGCCACTCGGGGGGAGAAGGTCGGGGAG. Translation gives CATRGEKVGE. The whole CDR3 is CATRGEKVGELFF.

Concerning this clone: The read ends 3 residues shy of where the CDR3 ends; the end is completed using the germline J gene. V usage is TRBV20-1 and J usage is TRBJ2-3; D perhaps matches TRBD1 (6 bases). The V end lost 6 bases, the J end lost 5 bases, and 12 bases lay between the germline ends. CDR1 and CDR2 (germline): DFQATT, SNEGSKA (reference sequence). This CDR3 region has 12 residues. The sequenced part of the CDR3 DNA is TGCAGTGCCCTACAGGGTTTAGATACG. As protein: CSALQGLDT. The CDR3 reads in full as CSALQGLDTQYF.

Of note for this clone: The read falls 3 residues short of the CDR3 end, and the missing part is taken from the germline J gene. This sequence joins TRBV7-2 and TRBJ2-2; 8 bases fit TRBD2. Germline V CDR1 and CDR2: SGHTA, FQGNSA. Trimming at V came to 5 bases and at J to 8 bases, leaving 7 bases not matched to a gene. The CDR3 is made up of 14 amino acids. The CDR3 loop is CASSPGGGKGELFF. The sequenced CDR3 bases are TGTGCCAGCAGCCCTGGCGGGGGGAAGGGGGAG.

As regards this clone: The CDR3 extends 3 residues past the end of the read, so its final part is completed from the germline J gene. Other DNA sequences within the sample encode an identical CDR3. This sequence joins TRBV2 and TRBJ1-4; TRBD1 matches at 7 bases. Unmatched junction bases numbered 7, after V lost 5 bases and J lost 4 bases. This CDR3 is built from 15 residues. Germline CDR1 SNHLY, CDR2 FYNNEI. This chain's CDR3 is CASSSYRGRNEKLFF. Incomplete CDR3 DNA: TGTGCCAGCAGTTCGTACAGGGGACGTAATGAAAAA. Supplemented by reference TRBV2 and TRBJ1-4, the full variable domain reads EPEVTQTPSHQVTQMGQEVILRCVPISNHLYFYWYRQILGQKVEFLVSFYNNEISEKSEIFDDQFSVERPDGSNFTLKIRSTKLEDSAMYFCASSSYRGRNEKLFFGSGTQLSVL.

Concerning this clone itself: From the germline J gene comes the end of the CDR3, since the read stops 3 residues before it. The chain uses TRBV5-1 and TRBJ2-5; TRBD2 aligns across 11 bases. Germline assignment: CDR1 SGHRS and CDR2 YFSETQ. CDR3 length: 18 amino acids. The trim removed 0 bases at V and 2 bases at J, leaving 9 bases unmatched. CDR3 DNA (partial): TGCGCCAGCAGCTTGGCCCTTGCGACTAGCGGGGAACAAGAGACC. It yields the protein CASSLALATSGEQET. The entire CDR3 sequence reads CASSLALATSGEQETQYF.

On this clone: The read stops 3 residues short of the end of the CDR3; the missing end is completed from the germline J gene. V usage is TRBV2 and J usage is TRBJ2-5, with 10 bases aligning to TRBD2. Germline V gene sequence: CDR1 SNHLY, CDR2 FYNNEI. Unmatched junction bases numbered 10, after V lost 4 bases and J lost 5 bases. The CDR3 covers 16 residues. CDR3 protein: CASSGDSGRLRETQYF. The DNA read from the CDR3 is TGTGCCAGCAGTGGGGATAGCGGGAGGTTGCGGGAGACC.

In the case of this clone: The read ends 3 residues early relative to the CDR3; the germline J gene fills the gap. The rearrangement links TRBV5-1 to TRBJ2-7, with D possibly matching TRBD1 (5 bases). Germline lookup yields CDR1 SGHRS and CDR2 YFSETQ. V lost 5 bases and J lost 0, with 12 bases in between. The CDR3 covers 14 residues. The sequenced part of the CDR3 DNA is TGCGCCAGCAGATTCGACAGTTACTCCTACGAG. Translation gives CASRFDSYSYE. The full CDR3 sequence reads CASRFDSYSYEQYF. Full variable domain (missing parts from reference TRBV5-1 and TRBJ2-7): KAGVTQTPRYLIKTRGQQVTLSCSPISGHRSVSWYQQTPGQGLQFLFEYFSETQRNKGNFPGRFSGRQFSNSRSEMNVSTLELGDSALYLCASRFDSYSYEQYFGPGTRLTVT.

CDR3 DNA (partial): TGCGCCAGCAGCTTGGTGTCTAGCGGAAGCTCCTACAATGAG. It yields the protein CASSLVSSGSSYNE. In full, the CDR3 is CASSLVSSGSSYNEQFF. This chain connects TRBV5-1 to TRBJ2-1; 7 positions match TRBD2. The read stops 3 residues short of the end of the CDR3; the missing end is completed from the germline J gene. Germline V CDR1 and CDR2: SGHRS, YFSETQ. The CDR3 is 17 amino acids. V gave up 0 bases and J gave up 0 bases; unmatched junction bases: 6.

About this clone itself: The CDR3 end is not reached by the read, which stops 3 residues before it; the germline J gene fills it in. The chain uses TRBV7-9 and TRBJ2-5, with 7 bases aligning to TRBD2. Germline trimming cut 2 bases from V and 0 bases from J; bases unmatched to any gene: 3. CDR3 length: 15 residues. CDR1 is SEHNR and CDR2 is FQNEAQ in the germline V gene (reference sequence). CDR3 sequence: CASSLTGGYQETQYF. CDR3 DNA, as far as it was read: TGTGCCAGCAGCTTAACCGGGGGGTACCAAGAGACC.

For this clone: The junction and the germline gene differ at one end; a read error may be behind it. The CDR3 end is not reached by the read, which stops 3 residues before it; the germline J gene fills it in. The V gene is TRBV30, the J gene TRBJ2-4; 7 bases fit TRBD2. There are 13 residues in the CDR3. Germline CDR1 reads GTSNPN; CDR2 reads SVGIG (reference sequence). The sequenced CDR3 bases are TGTGCCGGGAGGACTAGGATGTACTATGGT. Translating gives CAGRTRMYYG. The whole CDR3 region reads CAGRTRMYYGQYF.

A note on this clone: The read is 3 residues too short to cover the CDR3 end, so that end is filled in from the germline J gene. V is TRBV7-6 and J is TRBJ2-5; the match to TRBD2 covers 9 bases. From germline, CDR1 is SGHVS and CDR2 FNYEAQ. The ends lost 5 bases at V and 5 bases at J; junction bases unmatched: 12. The CDR3 spans 16 residues. CDR3 DNA (partial): TGTGCCAGCAGCCCAGATGGCGGGGGGGGCTGGGAGACC. Translated, it gives CASSPDGGGGWET. The complete CDR3 reads CASSPDGGGGWETQYF.

In regard to this clone: The read falls 3 residues short of the CDR3 end, and the missing part is taken from the germline J gene. The chain employs TRBV5-1 and TRBJ2-5; 9 bases are shared with TRBD1. Losses at the gene ends were 1 base for V and 5 bases for J; bases not matched to a gene: 18. The CDR3 sequence is 19 residues long. Germline V gene data show CDR1 as SGHRS and CDR2 as YFSETQ. The CDR3 DNA, read in part, is TGCGCCAGCAGCTTGACGTACCAGCGGGGACAGGGATCGATGGAGACC. Amino acids: CASSLTYQRGQGSMET. The whole CDR3 sequence is CASSLTYQRGQGSMETQYF.